This TCR beta chain is from a study of tumor-infiltrating lymphocytes in primary liver carcinoma. Whole-study context: Recorded tumor stage was T1-T3 N0M0, with diameters of about 4 to 10 cm.

Per the germline V gene, CDR1 is SGHAT and CDR2 is FQNNGV. With V trimmed by 3 bases and J by 2 bases, 10 bases remained unmatched. This CDR3 is 18 amino acids long. In the case of this clonotype: As the CDR3 is not closed by the conserved phenylalanine or tryptophan, this likely results from a read error.

The approximately 20-31 mg bulk tissue piece was not sorted before simultaneous RNA and DNA extraction. None of the patients had received treatment, and all had chronic HBV infection. Synthesis of TCR beta cDNA was carried out from about 540 ng total RNA with a constant-region primer. Libraries of TCR beta came from three nested multiplex PCR rounds with slightly modified ARM-PCR. Running around 10 cycles apiece, the first two PCR rounds relied on TRBV1-TRBV30 forward primers together with a C-beta reverse primer. TCRdb recomputed calls from the multiplex PCR reads with MiXCR, one row per CDR3 protein. Of 90,000 to 150,000 distinct CDR3 sequences in the sample, around 70% were seen once.

The sample taken for sequencing was tumor-adjacent normal liver tissue. The chain links TRBV11-2 to TRBJ2-3; 11 nucleotides agree with TRBD2. This TCR came from a woman aged 60 to 75 with primary liver carcinoma and hepatitis B virus infection. CDR3 in DNA: TGTGCCAGCAGCTTCAGGACTAGCGGGTCCCTCTTCACAGATACGCAGTATTAT. It encodes CASSFRTSGSLFTDTQYY.